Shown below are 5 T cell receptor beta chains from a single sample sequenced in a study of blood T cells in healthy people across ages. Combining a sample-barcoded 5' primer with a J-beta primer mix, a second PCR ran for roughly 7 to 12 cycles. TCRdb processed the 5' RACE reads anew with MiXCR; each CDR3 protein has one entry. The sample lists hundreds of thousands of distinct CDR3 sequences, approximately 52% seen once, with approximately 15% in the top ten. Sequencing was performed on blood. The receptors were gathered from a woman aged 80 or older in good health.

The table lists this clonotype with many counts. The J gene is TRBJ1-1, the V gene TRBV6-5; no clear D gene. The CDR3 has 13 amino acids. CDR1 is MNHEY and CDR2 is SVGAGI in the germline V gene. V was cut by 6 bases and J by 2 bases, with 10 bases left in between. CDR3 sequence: CASSPWLNTEAFF. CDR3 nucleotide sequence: TGTGCCAGCAGCCCCTGGCTTAACACTGAAGCTTTCTTT.

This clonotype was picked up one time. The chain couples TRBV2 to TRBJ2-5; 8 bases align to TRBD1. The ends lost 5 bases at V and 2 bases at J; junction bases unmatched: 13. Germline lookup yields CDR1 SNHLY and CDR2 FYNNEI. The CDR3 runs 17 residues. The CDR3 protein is CASSLTIIWTGQETQYF. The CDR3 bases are TGTGCCAGCAGTCTTACTATCATCTGGACAGGGCAAGAGACCCAGTACTTC.

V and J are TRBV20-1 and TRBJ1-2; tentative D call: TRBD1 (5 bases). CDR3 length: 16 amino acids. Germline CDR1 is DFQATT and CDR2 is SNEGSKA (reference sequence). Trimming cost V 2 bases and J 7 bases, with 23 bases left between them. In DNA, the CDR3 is TGCAGTGCTAGATGGACGGGGGAGGGATCTTTGGGTGGCTACACCTTC. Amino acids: CSARWTGEGSLGGYTF.

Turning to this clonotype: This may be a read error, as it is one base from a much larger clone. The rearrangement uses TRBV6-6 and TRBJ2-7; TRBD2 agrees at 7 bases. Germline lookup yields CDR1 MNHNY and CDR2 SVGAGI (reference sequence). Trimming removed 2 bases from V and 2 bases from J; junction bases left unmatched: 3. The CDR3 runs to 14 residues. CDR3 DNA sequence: TGTGCCAGCAGTTACGAGGCGGGAGCCTACGAGCAGTACTTC. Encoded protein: CASSYEAGAYEQYF.

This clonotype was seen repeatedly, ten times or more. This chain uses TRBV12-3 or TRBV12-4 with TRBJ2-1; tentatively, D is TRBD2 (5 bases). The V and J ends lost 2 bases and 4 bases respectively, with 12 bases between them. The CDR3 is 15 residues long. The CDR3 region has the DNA TGTGCCAGCAGTTTAATGAGGGCCCCGTACAATGAGCAGTTCTTC. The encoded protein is CASSLMRAPYNEQFF.